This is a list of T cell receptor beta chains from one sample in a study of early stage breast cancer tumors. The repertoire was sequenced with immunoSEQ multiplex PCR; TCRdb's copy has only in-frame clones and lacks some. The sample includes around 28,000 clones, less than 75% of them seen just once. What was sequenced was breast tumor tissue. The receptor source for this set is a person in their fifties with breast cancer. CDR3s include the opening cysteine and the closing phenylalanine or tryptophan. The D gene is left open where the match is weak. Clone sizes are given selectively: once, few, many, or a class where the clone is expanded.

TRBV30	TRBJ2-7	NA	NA	TGTGCCTGGCAACAGGGTCCCTACGAGCAGTACTTC	CAWQQGPYEQYF
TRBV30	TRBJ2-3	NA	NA	TGTGCCTGGGCGAAGTTGGGTCTTAACACAGATACGCAGTATTTT	CAWAKLGLNTDTQYF
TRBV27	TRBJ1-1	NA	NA	TGTGCCAGCAGTTTGGGGTCGCCGGGGGCAGGCACTGAAGCTTTCTTT	CASSLGSPGAGTEAFF
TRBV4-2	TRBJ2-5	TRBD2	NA	TGTGCCAGCAGCCAAGACGCGGGGGAGGTTAAGACCCAGTACTTC	CASSQDAGEVKTQYF
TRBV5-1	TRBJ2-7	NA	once	TGCGCCAGCAGCTTGGCACACGCGAGCTCCTACGAGCAGTACTTC	CASSLAHASSYEQYF
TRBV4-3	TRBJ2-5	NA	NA	TGCGCCAGCAGCCAAGAGATCAGGTGGCCAGGGACCCAGTACTTC	CASSQEIRWPGTQYF
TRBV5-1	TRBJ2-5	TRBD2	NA	TGCGCCAGCAGGCCAACCCTAGCGGGAGCGGAGACCCAGTACTTC	CASRPTLAGAETQYF
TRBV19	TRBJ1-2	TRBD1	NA	TGTGCCAGTATCCCTGGCCAGGGGGACCTCTATGGCTACACCTTC	CASIPGQGDLYGYTF
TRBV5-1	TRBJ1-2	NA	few	TGCGCCAGCAGCTTGTCGGAAGCCTATGGCTACACCTTC	CASSLSEAYGYTF
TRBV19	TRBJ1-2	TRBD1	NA	TGTGCCAGTAGTAAACTGACAGGGGATGGCTACACCTTC	CASSKLTGDGYTF
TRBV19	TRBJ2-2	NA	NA	TGTGCCAGTAGTATATCGGGGTCTGACACCGGGGAGCTGTTTTTT	CASSISGSDTGELFF
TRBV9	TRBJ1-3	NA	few	TGTGCCAGCAGCGTAGGGGTAACCCTCTCTGGAAACACCATATATTTT	CASSVGVTLSGNTIYF
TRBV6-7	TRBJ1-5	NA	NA	TGTGCCAGCACCGAGGCAGAAGCAGGGGTCGAGGCAAATCAGCCCCAGCATTTT	CASTEAEAGVEANQPQHF
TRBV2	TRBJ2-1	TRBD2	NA	TGTGCCAGCAGTGAGCTAGCGGGATTTGGTGAGCAGTTCTTC	CASSELAGFGEQFF
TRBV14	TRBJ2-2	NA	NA	TGTGCCAGCAGCCAGGGATCAAACACCGGGGAGCTGTTTTTT	CASSQGSNTGELFF
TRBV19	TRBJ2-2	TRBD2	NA	TGTGCCAGTAGTGTTCTACTAGCGGTAGCCGCGAACACCGGGGAGCTGTTTTTT	CASSVLLAVAANTGELFF
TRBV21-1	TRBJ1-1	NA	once	TGTGCCAGCAGCAAAGGAAGAGGGCGCACTGAAGCTTTCTTT	CASSKGRGRTEAFF
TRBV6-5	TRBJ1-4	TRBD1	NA	TGTGCCAGCAGGCCGGGGGACAGGGGAAATGAAAAACTGTTTTTT	CASRPGDRGNEKLFF
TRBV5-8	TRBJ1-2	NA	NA	TGTGCCAGCAGCCCGGGCTATGGCTACACCTTC	CASSPGYGYTF
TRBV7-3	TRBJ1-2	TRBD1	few	TGTGCCAGCAGCTTGACAGGGGTGGACGGCTACACCTTC	CASSLTGVDGYTF
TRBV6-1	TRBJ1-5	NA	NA	TGTGCCAGCAGTTCCATCCAGGGGAATCAGCCCCAGCATTTT	CASSSIQGNQPQHF
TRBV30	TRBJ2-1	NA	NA	TGTGCCTGGAGTGTATCTTCGGGATTCAATGAGCAGTTCTTC	CAWSVSSGFNEQFF
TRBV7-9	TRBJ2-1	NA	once	TGTGCCAGCAGCCGCCAGGGGCAGATCCGTTCGTACAATGAGCAGTTCTTC	CASSRQGQIRSYNEQFF
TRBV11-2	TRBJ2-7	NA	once	TGTGCCAGCAGCCTAGACAGGTTCTACGAGCAGTACTTC	CASSLDRFYEQYF
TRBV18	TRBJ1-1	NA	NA	TGTGCCAGCTCACCACAAGAAGGAGGGAACACTGAAGCTTTCTTT	CASSPQEGGNTEAFF
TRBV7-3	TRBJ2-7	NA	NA	TGTGCCAGCAGCTTACGGGTCGACTGCTTCGTTTACGAGCAGTACTTC	CASSLRVDCFVYEQYF
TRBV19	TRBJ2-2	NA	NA	TGTGCCAGTAGTCCCATACTATTCATCAGGTGGACCGGGGAGCTGTTTTTT	CASSPILFIRWTGELFF
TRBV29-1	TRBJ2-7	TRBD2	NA	TGCAGCGTCTCGACGGGGGGGTACTACGAGCAGTACTTC	CSVSTGGYYEQYF
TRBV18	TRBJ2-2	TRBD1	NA	TGTGCCAGCTCGCCCACCGGGACAGGGGCTCTAGGGGAGCTGTTTTTT	CASSPTGTGALGELFF
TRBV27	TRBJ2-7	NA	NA	TGTGCCAGCGTCTCCTCGGGAGTACCCTACGAGCAGTACTTC	CASVSSGVPYEQYF
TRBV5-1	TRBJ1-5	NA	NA	TGCGCCAGCAGCCAGGGTTCGCCCCCCAATCAGCCCCAGCATTTT	CASSQGSPPNQPQHF
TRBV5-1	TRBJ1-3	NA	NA	TGCGCCAGCAGCTTGGACGGTCCAGACTCTGGAAACACCATATATTTT	CASSLDGPDSGNTIYF
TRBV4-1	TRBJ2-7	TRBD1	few	TGCGCCAGCAGCCAAGGGACAGGGAATTCGGAGCAGTACTTC	CASSQGTGNSEQYF
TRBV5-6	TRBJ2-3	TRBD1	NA	TGTGCCAGCAGCTCACTGGACAGGGAAGATACGCAGTATTTT	CASSSLDREDTQYF
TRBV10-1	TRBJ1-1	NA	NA	TGCGCCAGCAGTGAGGGAGACCGCATGAACACTGAAGCTTTCTTT	CASSEGDRMNTEAFF
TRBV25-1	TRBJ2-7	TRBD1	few	TGTGCCAGCAGTGAATCAGGGGGCCCAAACGAGCAGTACTTC	CASSESGGPNEQYF
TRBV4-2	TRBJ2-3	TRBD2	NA	TGTGCCAGCAGCCAAGGGGCGGGAGGGCCTGCAGATACGCAGTATTTT	CASSQGAGGPADTQYF
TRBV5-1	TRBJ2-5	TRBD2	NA	TGCGCCAGCAGCTTGGAAGCGGGAGGGCGAGAGACCCAGTACTTC	CASSLEAGGRETQYF
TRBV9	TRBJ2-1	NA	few	TGTGCCAGCAGCGCGGACGAGGATGAGCAGTTCTTC	CASSADEDEQFF
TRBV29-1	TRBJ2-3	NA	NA	TGCAGCGTTGAGGCTCCTTTAGCCAATTTT	CSVEAPLANF
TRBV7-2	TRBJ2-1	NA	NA	TGTGCCAGCAGCTTTAGCGGAGGGGGGAATGAGCAGTTCTTC	CASSFSGGGNEQFF
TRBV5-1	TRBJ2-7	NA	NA	TGCGCCAGCAGCTTTTTGGCGGGGGCGGAGGAGCAGTACTTC	CASSFLAGAEEQYF
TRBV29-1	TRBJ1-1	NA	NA	TGCAGCGTTGGGAGGGAGGAGAACACTGAAGCTTTCTTT	CSVGREENTEAFF
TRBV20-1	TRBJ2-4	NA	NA	TGCAGTGCCGGACCTAAAAACATTCAGTACTTC	CSAGPKNIQYF
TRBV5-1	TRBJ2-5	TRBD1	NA	TGCGCCAGCAGCTCCCGGACAGGTTGGGAATTTTCGGAGACCCAGTACTTC	CASSSRTGWEFSETQYF
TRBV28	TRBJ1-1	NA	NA	TGTGCCAGCAGTTTAGTACAGGGGAACACTGAAGCTTTCTTT	CASSLVQGNTEAFF
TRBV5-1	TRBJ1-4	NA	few	TGCGCCAGCAGGGAGACGGTTGCAACTAATGAAAAACTGTTTTTT	CASRETVATNEKLFF
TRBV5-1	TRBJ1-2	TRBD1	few	TGCGCCAGCAGCTCCGGACAGGGGAGAGGCTATGGCTACACCTTC	CASSSGQGRGYGYTF
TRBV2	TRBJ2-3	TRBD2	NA	TGTGCCAGCAGTCGGACTAGCGGGAGTATAAATACGCAGTATTTT	CASSRTSGSINTQYF
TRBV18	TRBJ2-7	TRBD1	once	TGTGCCAGCTCACTATCAGGGGGAAGGAACTACGAGCAGTACTTC	CASSLSGGRNYEQYF
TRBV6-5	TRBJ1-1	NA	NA	TGTGCCAGCAGTACAGGGCTGTACACTGAAGCTTTCTTT	CASSTGLYTEAFF
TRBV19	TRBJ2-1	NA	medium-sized	TGTGCCAGTTCGGGGGCTGGGAACTACTACAATGAGCAGTTCTTC	CASSGAGNYYNEQFF
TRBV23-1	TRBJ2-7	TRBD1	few	TGCGCCAGCAGTCAATGTCCGGGACAGGCCTACGAGCAGTACTTC	CASSQCPGQAYEQYF
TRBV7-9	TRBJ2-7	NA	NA	TGTGCCAGCCGCTTAGGGGCAACCTACGAGCAGTACTTC	CASRLGATYEQYF
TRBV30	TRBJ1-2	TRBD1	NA	TGTGCCTGGAGTGTATTCAGGGGGGCTAACTATGGCTACACCTTC	CAWSVFRGANYGYTF